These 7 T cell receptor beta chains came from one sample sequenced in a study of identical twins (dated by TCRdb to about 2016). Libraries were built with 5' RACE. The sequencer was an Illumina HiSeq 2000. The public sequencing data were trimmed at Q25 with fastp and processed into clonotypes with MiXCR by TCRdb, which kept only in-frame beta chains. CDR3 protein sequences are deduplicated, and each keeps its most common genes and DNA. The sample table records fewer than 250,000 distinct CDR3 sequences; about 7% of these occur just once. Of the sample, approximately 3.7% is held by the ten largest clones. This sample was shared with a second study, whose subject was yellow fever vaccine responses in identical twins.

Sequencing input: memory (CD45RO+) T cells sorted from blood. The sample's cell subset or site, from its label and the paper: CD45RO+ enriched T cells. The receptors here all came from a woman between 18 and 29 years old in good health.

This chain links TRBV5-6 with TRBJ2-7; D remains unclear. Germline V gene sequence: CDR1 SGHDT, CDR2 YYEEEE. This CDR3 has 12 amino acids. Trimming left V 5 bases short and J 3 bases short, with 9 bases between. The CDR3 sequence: CASSGGNYEQYF. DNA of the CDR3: TGTGCCAGCAGTGGCGGAAACTACGAGCAGTACTTC.

The CDR3 region is CASTRTGGQYEQYF. The CDR3 region has the DNA TGTGCCAGCACCAGGACAGGGGGGCAGTACGAGCAGTACTTC. V usage is TRBV6-1 and J usage is TRBJ2-7; 10 positions match TRBD1. V lost 7 bases and J lost 4; bases outside the gene matches: 7. The V gene's germline CDR1 is MNHNS and CDR2 SASEGT. The CDR3 contains 14 residues.

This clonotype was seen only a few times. The CDR3 sequence is CAFCSPNSTGVSSYEQYV. In DNA, the CDR3 is TGTGCCTTCTGTTCACCCAACTCGACAGGGGTGAGCTCCTACGAGCAGTACGTC. The chain recombines TRBV2 with TRBJ2-7; 8 bases agree with TRBD1. Germline lookup yields CDR1 SNHLY and CDR2 FYNNEI. The CDR3 contains 18 residues. V shed 11 bases and J 0 bases; nucleotides not matched to a gene: 21.

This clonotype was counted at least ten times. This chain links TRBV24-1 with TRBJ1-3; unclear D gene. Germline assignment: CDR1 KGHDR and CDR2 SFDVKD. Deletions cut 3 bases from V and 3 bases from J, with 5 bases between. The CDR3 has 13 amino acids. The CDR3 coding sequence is TGTGCCACCAGTGATGATATTGGAAACACCATATATTTT. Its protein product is CATSDDIGNTIYF.

The CDR3 nucleotides are TGTGCCATCAGTGAAGAGAGGGCCGAGAGTACGCAGTATTTT. Translated: CAISEERAESTQYF. The chain recombines TRBV10-3 with TRBJ2-3, with D perhaps TRBD2 (5 bases). CDR3 length: 14 amino acids. The V gene lost 3 bases and the J gene lost 8 bases, with 15 bases spanning the gap. Germline assignment: CDR1 ENHRY and CDR2 SYGVKD.

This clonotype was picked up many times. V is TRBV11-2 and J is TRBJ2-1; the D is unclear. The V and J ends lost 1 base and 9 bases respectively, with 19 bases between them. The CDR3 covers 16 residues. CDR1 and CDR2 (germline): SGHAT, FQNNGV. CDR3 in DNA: TGTGCCAGCAGCTTAGTCGGTCTTCTGGGGTTCACTGAGCAGTTCTTC. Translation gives CASSLVGLLGFTEQFF.

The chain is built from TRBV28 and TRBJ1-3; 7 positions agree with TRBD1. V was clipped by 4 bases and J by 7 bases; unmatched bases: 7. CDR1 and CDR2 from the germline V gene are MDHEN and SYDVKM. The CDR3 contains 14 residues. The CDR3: CASSSTGQWNTIYF. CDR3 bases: TGTGCCAGCAGTTCGACAGGGCAATGGAACACCATATATTTT.